The sequence of this T cell receptor (beta chain) was determined in a study of tissue T cells after allogeneic stem cell transplantation. The CDR3 is made up of 16 amino acids. Trimming shortened V by 0 bases and J by 1 base, and 10 bases separated the two germline ends. The germline V gene encodes CDR1 SGHRS and CDR2 YFSETQ. Study outcomes and limitations: In patients and mice, blood and spleen missed much of tissue repertoire.

Comments on this clone: Its antigen remains unknown.

CDR3 sequences, V/J genes, frequencies and template counts came from survey-depth TCRbeta sequencing. Here immunoSEQ multiplex PCR was the method, and the copy in TCRdb shows in-frame clones only, minus some. This table holds 3,500 to 4,500 clones, about 61% found once. The sample consisted of tissue from the ileum, taken at autopsy. The TCR originated in a male donor aged 60 or over with lung cancer. V is TRBV5-1 and J is TRBJ2-2; D tentatively fits TRBD1 or TRBD2 (5 bases each). CDR3 residues: CASSLGGILNTGELFF. As DNA, the CDR3 is TGCGCCAGCAGCTTGGGGGGGATCTTGAACACCGGGGAGCTGTTTTTT.